This T cell receptor (beta chain) was found in a study of a mutant IDH1 vaccine in newly diagnosed glioma (dated by TCRdb to the early 2020s). Describing the broader study: Vaccination began 4-6 weeks after radiotherapy alone, or alongside temozolomide cycles in the chemotherapy-containing groups. The roughly 33 treated patients were approximately 62% male and roughly 40% female, with a mean age of 40.4 years. Before enrollment, patients had received standard therapy of radiotherapy alone, temozolomide alone, or radiochemotherapy with temozolomide; most received the combination. Visit V12 was the week-35 safety follow-up and visit V13 was the week-47 end of study. Peripheral blood samples were drawn at six visits, namely V03 (baseline), V05, V07, V10, V12 and V13. For exploratory analyses, fewer than 30 treated patients had longitudinal TCRB deep sequencing done wherever samples were available. General conclusions and limits of the study: The authors noted that analyses of patient blood samples could not be reproduced because of sample limitations. Changes in the top peripheral T cell clonotypes picked up by TCRB sequencing did not appear to be linked to pseudoprogression. Selection of PBMC samples for TCRB deep sequencing was based on availability. Vaccine-induced immune responses across multiple MHC alleles were detected in 90% to 95% of patients.

Explained via the paper, the time point label denotes: week 47, end of study. Every vaccine dose consisted of 300 ug of a 20-mer mutant IDH1 peptide in Montanide, administered subcutaneously together with topical imiquimod. Patients received eight vaccinations in weeks 1, 3, 5, 7, 11, 15, 19 and 23, corresponding to visits V03 through V10. The donors had newly diagnosed IDH1-mutant astrocytomas of WHO grade 3 or 4 that showed loss of nuclear ATRX. The samples were drawn from NOA16, a multicentre, single-arm, open-label phase I trial in Germany that tested a mutant IDH1 peptide vaccine in humans for the first time. The DNeasy Blood and Tissue Kit was used to extract genomic DNA from EDTA blood for TCRB sequencing. With respect to this clone: Which antigen it targets is not known. No clone much larger than this one lies a single base away; base qualities are absent.

Library construction relied on the immunoSEQ multiplex PCR assay. Following the manufacturer's protocol, the hsTCRB Kit was used to amplify rearranged TCR beta chain sequences. An Illumina MiSeq was used to sequence the TCRB libraries. The paper's processing steps were these. The kit vendor's proprietary platform handled demultiplexing, trimming and gene mapping. TCRdb provides this immuneACCESS table in a form limited to in-frame rearrangements. Some clones are lacking; in checked studies, under half of them reflect an unresolved V gene, and why the rest are absent is not known. The V and J calls and clone size come from that table; D and trimming were worked out from the DNA. The sample includes about 94,000 clones, with approximately 89% observed a single time. The ten largest clones capture 0.77% of the sample. Sample: PBMCs, taken from a glioma patient whose treatment included an IDH1 peptide vaccine. This receptor was obtained from a woman aged 45-60 years with glioma.

The base sequence is TGTGCCAGCAGCTTGAAACAGGGCGTATATGGCTACACCTTC. Its coded protein is CASSLKQGVYGYTF. This sequence uses TRBV5-6 and TRBJ1-2; a weak D assignment points to TRBD1 (6 bases agree). From cysteine to phenylalanine, the CDR3 is 14 amino acids long. Here the CDR3 DNA is all that survives: 42 bases in frame from base 1. The V and J ends are trimmed by 1 base and 5 bases, leaving 12 bases between them. From a lookup of the germline V gene, CDR1 and CDR2 are SGHDT and YYEEEE.